The 3 T cell receptor beta chains below all came from one sample that was sequenced in a study of PD-1 blockade in classical Hodgkin lymphoma. Clones were sequenced by immunoSEQ multiplex PCR, and TCRdb holds only the in-frame ones, with some missing. The table shows over 25,000 clones, with 55% to 75% occurring only once. Each and every patient relapsed after autologous stem cell transplantation, and patients got differing brentuximab vedotin exposure. Sample: peripheral blood mononuclear cells (PBMCs), taken before the second cycle of nivolumab. The receptors here all came from a human donor with classical Hodgkin lymphoma.

The sample holds one count of this clone. The V call is TRBV30, the J call TRBJ2-7; possibly TRBD1 for D (6 bases). Germline assignment: CDR1 GTSNPN and CDR2 SVGIG (reference sequence). The CDR3 length is 11 residues. Trimming took 4 bases from V and 3 from J, leaving 7 bases between them. The CDR3 loop reads CAWKGDYEQYF. The DNA of the CDR3 is TGTGCCTGGAAGGGGGACTACGAGCAGTACTTC.

The rearrangement uses TRBV28 and TRBJ2-5; D might be TRBD2 (6 bases). CDR3 length equals 18 residues. CDR1 and CDR2 (germline): MDHEN, SYDVKM. V lost 4 bases to trimming and J lost 1 base, with 22 bases between them. The CDR3 DNA reads TGTGCCAGCAGTTCCCCTGGTTTTTCCGGGACTTTCCAAGAGACCCAGTACTTC. It yields the protein CASSSPGFSGTFQETQYF. Based on the CDR3 plus reference TRBV28 and TRBJ2-5, the full variable domain is DVKVTQSSRYLVKRTGEKVFLECVQDMDHENMFWYRQDPGLGLRLIYFSYDVKMKEKGDIPEGYSVSREKKERFSLILESASTNQTSMYLCASSSPGFSGTFQETQYFGPGTRLLVL.

The chain has TRBV6-5 and TRBJ1-1, with a possible D match to TRBD1 (6 bases). This CDR3 spans 15 amino acids. Between the trimmed V and J ends, which lost 4 bases and 1 base, there was a span of 13 bases. Germline CDR1 reads MNHEY; CDR2 reads SVGAGI. CDR3 region: CASSSFRTENTEAFF. The CDR3 DNA is TGTGCCAGCAGTTCCTTTCGGACAGAGAACACTGAAGCTTTCTTT.